This T cell receptor (beta chain) emerged from a study of T cell repertoires in cytomegalovirus infection. Turning to the study itself: Shared public TCR beta signatures pointed to both CMV infection and a matching HLA type. Study results and limitations: There were HLA-C-restricted CMV-specific TCR beta clonotypes dominating the ex vivo response. Cumulated frequencies of public TCR beta families served to identify carriers of CMV plus the relevant HLA.

One entry per CDR3 protein, called by TCRdb with MiXCR from the reads. The top ten clones hold about an eighth of a sample with about 830,000 distinct CDR3 sequences, 32% of them seen once. Many counts were recorded for this clonotype. Its specificity is unknown. Source: cultured CD8+ T cells from PBMCs, taken from culture after CMV antigen stimulation. The sequence was collected from a human donor in good health (CMV status not recorded). Some clones in this sample may be carry-over from other donors' samples.

CDR3 sequence: CASTRLAGLQETQYF. The CDR3 DNA follows: TGTGCCAGCACCCGACTAGCGGGGCTTCAAGAGACCCAGTACTTC. The chain has TRBV6-6 and TRBJ2-5; 11 nucleotides align to TRBD2. The CDR3 runs 15 residues. CDR1 and CDR2 from the germline V gene are MNHNY and SVGAGI (reference sequence). Trimming cost V 7 bases and J 2 bases; bases outside gene matches: 6.